This T cell receptor (beta chain) was found in a study of T cells in Graves' hyperthyroidism and ophthalmopathy. There are many counts of this clonotype. Its target is unknown. Study results and caveats: Separation of ophthalmopathy from stable hyperthyroidism was achieved by a 13 V-J model.

Thyroid ultrasound and orbital computed tomography, with clinical symptoms and serum thyroxine and TRAb, informed diagnoses. Amplified TCR beta CDR3 regions derived from RNA transcripts. First-round RT-PCR targeting the TCR CDR3 was performed with the HTBI primer set. A single record per CDR3 protein comes from TCRdb applying MiXCR to the multiplex PCR reads. The table has 300,000 to 350,000 distinct CDR3 sequences, around a sixth seen once. Germline CDR1 reads MNHEY; CDR2 reads SMNVEV (reference sequence). V shed 5 bases and J 6 bases; nucleotides not matched to a gene: 12. The length of the CDR3 is 16 residues.

The source is a woman aged 45-65 years with Graves' hyperthyroidism. Sequenced sample: blood. J is TRBJ2-3 and V is TRBV27; TRBD2 matches 9 bases. CDR3 residues: CASSHLMTSGGDTQYF. The CDR3 DNA sequence: TGTGCCAGCAGTCACCTCATGACTAGCGGTGGGGATACGCAGTATTTT.